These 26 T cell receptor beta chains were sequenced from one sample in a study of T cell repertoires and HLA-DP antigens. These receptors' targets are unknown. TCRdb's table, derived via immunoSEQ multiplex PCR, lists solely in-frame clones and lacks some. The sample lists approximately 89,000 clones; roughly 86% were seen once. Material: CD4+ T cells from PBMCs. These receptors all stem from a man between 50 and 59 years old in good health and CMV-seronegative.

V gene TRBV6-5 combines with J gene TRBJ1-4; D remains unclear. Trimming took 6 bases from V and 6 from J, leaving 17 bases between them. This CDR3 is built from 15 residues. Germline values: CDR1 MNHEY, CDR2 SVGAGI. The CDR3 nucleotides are TGTGCCAGCAGCCCCGAAAGGCCCGGAGATGAAAAACTGTTTTTT. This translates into CASSPERPGDEKLFF.

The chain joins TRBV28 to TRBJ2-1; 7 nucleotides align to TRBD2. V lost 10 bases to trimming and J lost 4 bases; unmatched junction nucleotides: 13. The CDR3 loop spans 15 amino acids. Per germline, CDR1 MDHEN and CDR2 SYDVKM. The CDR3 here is CAIKEREGRYNEQFF. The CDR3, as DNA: TGTGCCATCAAAGAGAGGGAGGGCCGATACAATGAGCAGTTCTTC.

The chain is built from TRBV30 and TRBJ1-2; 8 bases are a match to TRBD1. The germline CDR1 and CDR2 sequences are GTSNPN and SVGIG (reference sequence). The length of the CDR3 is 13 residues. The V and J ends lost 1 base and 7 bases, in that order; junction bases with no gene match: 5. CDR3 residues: CAWSADRVSGYTF. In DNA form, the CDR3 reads TGTGCCTGGAGTGCGGACAGGGTTTCTGGCTACACCTTC.

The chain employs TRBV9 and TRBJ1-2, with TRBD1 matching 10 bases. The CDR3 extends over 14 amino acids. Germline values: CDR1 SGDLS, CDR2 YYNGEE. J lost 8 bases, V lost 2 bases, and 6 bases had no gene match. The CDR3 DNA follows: TGTGCCAGCAGCGTGACCGACAGGGGGCACGGCTACACCTTC. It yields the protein CASSVTDRGHGYTF.

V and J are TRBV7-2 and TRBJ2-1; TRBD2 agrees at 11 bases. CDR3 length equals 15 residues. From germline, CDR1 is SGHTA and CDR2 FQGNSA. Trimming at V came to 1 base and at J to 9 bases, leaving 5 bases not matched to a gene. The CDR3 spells CASSLGSSGRSEQFF. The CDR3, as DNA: TGTGCCAGCAGCTTAGGTTCTAGCGGGAGGAGTGAGCAGTTCTTC.

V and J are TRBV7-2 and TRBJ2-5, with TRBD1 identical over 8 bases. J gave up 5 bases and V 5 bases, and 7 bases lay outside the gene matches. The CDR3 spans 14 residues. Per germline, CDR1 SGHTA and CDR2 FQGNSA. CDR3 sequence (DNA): TGTGCCAGCAGCGACGGACAGGGCCCCGAGACCCAGTACTTC. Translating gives CASSDGQGPETQYF.

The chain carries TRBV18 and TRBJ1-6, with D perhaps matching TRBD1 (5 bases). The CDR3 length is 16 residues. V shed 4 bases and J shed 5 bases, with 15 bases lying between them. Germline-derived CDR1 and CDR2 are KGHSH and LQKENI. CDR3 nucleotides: TGTGCCAGCTCACTAGACCCGGGACGCGATAATTCACCCCTCCACTTT. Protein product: CASSLDPGRDNSPLHF. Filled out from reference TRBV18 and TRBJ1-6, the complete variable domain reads NAGVMQNPRHLVRRRGQEARLRCSPMKGHSHVYWYRQLPEEGLKFMVYLQKENIIDESGMPKERFSAEFPKEGPSILRIQQVVRGDSAAYFCASSLDPGRDNSPLHFGNGTRLTVT.

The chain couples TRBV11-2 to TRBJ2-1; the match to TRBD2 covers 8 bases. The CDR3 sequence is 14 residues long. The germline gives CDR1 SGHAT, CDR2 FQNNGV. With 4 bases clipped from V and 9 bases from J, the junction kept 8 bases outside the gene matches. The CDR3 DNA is TGTGCCAGCAGCTCTTTGGCGGGAGGTCTTGAGCAGTTCTTC. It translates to CASSSLAGGLEQFF.

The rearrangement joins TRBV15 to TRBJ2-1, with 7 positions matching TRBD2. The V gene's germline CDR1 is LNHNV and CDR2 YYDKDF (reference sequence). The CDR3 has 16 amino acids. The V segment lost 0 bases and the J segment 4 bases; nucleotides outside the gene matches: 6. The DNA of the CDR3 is TGTGCCACCAGCAGAGATTCGCTAGCGGAGTACAATGAGCAGTTCTTC. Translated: CATSRDSLAEYNEQFF.

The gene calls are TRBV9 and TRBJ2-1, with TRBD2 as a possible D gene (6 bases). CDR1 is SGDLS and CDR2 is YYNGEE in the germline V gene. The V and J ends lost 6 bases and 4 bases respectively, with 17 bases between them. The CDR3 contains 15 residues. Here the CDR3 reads CASNRVSGPYNEQFF. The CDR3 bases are TGTGCCAGCAACAGAGTTAGCGGCCCGTACAATGAGCAGTTCTTC.

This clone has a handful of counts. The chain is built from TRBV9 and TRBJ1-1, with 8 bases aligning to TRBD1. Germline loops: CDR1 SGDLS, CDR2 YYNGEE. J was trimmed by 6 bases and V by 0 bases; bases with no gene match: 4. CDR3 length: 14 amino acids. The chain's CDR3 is CASSVVTGGSEAFF. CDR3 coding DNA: TGTGCCAGCAGCGTAGTCACAGGGGGATCTGAAGCTTTCTTT.

The CDR3 protein is CASRQGPFTGELFF. CDR3 bases: TGTGCCAGCAGACAGGGGCCCTTCACCGGGGAGCTGTTTTTT. This chain joins TRBV2 and TRBJ2-2, with 7 bases identical to TRBD1. This CDR3 is built from 14 residues. Germline V gene sequence: CDR1 SNHLY, CDR2 FYNNEI. V shed 6 bases, J shed 4 bases, and the junction held 5 bases outside the gene matches.

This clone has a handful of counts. CDR3: CASSPSGNHGYTF. The CDR3 DNA is TGTGCCAGCTCACCGTCAGGAAATCATGGCTACACCTTC. The chain couples TRBV18 to TRBJ1-2; D is unclear. Germline V lookup: CDR1 KGHSH, CDR2 LQKENI. The V and J ends lost 3 bases and 6 bases respectively, with 11 bases between them. The CDR3 runs to 13 residues.

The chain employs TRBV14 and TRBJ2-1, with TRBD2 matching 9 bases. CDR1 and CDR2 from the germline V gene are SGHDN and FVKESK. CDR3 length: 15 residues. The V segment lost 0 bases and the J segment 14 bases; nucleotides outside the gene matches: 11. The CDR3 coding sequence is TGTGCCAGCAGCCAAGATAGACCGGGACTAGCAGGAAAGTTCTTC. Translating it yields CASSQDRPGLAGKFF.

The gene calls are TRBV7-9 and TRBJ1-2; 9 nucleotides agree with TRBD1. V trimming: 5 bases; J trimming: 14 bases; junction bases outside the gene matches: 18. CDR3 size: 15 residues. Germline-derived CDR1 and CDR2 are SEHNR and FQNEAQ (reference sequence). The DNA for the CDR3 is TGTGCCAGCAGCCACTCGAGGGGGACAGGGAATGTTGTGACCTTC. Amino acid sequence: CASSHSRGTGNVVTF. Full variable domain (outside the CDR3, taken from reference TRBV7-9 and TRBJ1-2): DTGVSQNPRHKITKRGQNVTFRCDPISEHNRLYWYRQTLGQGPEFLTYFQNEAQLEKSRLLSDRFSAERPKGSFSTLEIQRTEQGDSAMYLCASSHSRGTGNVVTFGSGTRLTVV.

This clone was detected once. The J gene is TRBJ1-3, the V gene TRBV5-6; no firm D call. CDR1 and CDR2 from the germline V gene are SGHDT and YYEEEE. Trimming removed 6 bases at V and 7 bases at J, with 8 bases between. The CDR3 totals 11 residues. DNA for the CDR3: TGTGCCAGCAAGTCCGGGAACACCATATATTTT. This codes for CASKSGNTIYF.

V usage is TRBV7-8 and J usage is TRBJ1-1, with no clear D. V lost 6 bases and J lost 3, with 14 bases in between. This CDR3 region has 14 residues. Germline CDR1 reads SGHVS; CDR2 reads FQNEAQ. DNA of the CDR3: TGTGCCAGCAGACCAACGAGGGTTTACACTGAAGCTTTCTTT. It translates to CASRPTRVYTEAFF. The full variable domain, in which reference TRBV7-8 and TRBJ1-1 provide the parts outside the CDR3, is GAGVSQSPRYKVAKRGQDVALRCDPISGHVSLFWYQQALGQGPEFLTYFQNEAQLDKSGLPSDRFFAERPEGSVSTLKIQRTQQEDSAVYLCASRPTRVYTEAFFGQGTRLTVV.

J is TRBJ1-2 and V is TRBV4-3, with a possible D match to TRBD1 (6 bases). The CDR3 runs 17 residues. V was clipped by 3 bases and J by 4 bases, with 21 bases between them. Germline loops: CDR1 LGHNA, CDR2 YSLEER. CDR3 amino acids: CASSQIAGTGTTYGYTF. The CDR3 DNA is TGCGCCAGCAGCCAGATAGCAGGTACCGGGACAACCTATGGCTACACCTTC.

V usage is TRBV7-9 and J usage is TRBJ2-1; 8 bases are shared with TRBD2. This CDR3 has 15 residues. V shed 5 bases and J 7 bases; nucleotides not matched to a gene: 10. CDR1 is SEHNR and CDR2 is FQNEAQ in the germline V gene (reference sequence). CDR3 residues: CASSRSGAYENEQFF. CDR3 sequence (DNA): TGTGCCAGCAGCCGTAGCGGGGCGTATGAAAATGAGCAGTTCTTC.

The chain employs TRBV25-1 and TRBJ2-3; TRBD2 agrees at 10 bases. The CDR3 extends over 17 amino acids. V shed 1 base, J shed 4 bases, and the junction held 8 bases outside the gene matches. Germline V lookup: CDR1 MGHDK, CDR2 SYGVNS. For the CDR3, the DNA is TGTGCCAGCAGTGAATGGCCCACCGGGACTAGCGCAGATACGCAGTATTTT. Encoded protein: CASSEWPTGTSADTQYF. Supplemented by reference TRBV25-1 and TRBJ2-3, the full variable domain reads EADIYQTPRYLVIGTGKKITLECSQTMGHDKMYWYQQDPGMELHLIHYSYGVNSTEKGDLSSESTVSRIRTEHFPLTLESARPSHTSQYLCASSEWPTGTSADTQYFGPGTRLTVL.

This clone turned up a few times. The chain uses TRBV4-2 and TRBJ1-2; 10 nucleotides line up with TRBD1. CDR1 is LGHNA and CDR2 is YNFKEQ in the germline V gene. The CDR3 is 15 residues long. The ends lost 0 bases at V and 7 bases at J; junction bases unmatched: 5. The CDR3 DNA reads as TGTGCCAGCAGCCAAGAAGACAGGGGGCAGGGTGGCTACACCTTC. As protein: CASSQEDRGQGGYTF.

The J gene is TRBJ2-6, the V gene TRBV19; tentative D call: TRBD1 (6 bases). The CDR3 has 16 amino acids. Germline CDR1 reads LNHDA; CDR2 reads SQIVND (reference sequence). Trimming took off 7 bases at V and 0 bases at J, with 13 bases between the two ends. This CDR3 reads CASKGDQGSGANVLTF. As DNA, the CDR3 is TGTGCCAGTAAGGGGGATCAGGGCTCTGGGGCCAACGTCCTGACTTTC.

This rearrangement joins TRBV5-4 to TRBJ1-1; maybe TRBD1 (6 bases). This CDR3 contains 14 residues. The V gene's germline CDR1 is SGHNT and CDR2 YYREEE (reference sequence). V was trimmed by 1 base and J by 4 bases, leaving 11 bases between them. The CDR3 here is CASSLTGSRTEAFF. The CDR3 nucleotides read TGTGCCAGCAGCTTGACAGGGTCTCGCACTGAAGCTTTCTTT.

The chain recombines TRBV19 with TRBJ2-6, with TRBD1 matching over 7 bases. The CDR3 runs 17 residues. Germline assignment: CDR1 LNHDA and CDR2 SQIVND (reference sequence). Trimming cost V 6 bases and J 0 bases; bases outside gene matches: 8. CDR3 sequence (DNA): TGTGCCAGTAGCGACAGGGCCTTTAGCTCTGGGGCCAACGTCCTGACTTTC. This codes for CASSDRAFSSGANVLTF.

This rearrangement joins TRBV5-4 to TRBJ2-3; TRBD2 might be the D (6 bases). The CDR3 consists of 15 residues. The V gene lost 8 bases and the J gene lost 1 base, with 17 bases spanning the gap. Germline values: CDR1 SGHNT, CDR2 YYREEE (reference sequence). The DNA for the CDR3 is TGTGCCAGTAGCATGGTGGGAGGACGCACAGATACGCAGTATTTT. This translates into CASSMVGGRTDTQYF.

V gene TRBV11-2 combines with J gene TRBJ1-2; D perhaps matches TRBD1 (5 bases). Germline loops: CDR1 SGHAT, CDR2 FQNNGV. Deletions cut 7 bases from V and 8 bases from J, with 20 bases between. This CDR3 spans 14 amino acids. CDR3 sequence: CASTQTRGEGGYTF. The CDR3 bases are TGTGCCAGCACCCAAACGAGGGGTGAGGGAGGCTACACCTTC.